This T cell receptor beta chain is drawn from a study of blood T cells in healthy people across ages. This clonotype was seen only a few times. The authors ran a second PCR of about 7 to 11 cycles using a sample-barcoded 5' primer and a J-beta primer mix. TCRdb called the 5' RACE reads again in MiXCR, with one record for every CDR3 protein. The sample has around 800,000 distinct CDR3 sequences, about 59% seen once; the top ten hold around a quarter. Losses at the gene ends were 0 bases for V and 3 bases for J; bases not matched to a gene: 8. The CDR3 length is 17 residues. Germline CDR1 SGHRS, CDR2 YFSETQ.

The material sequenced was blood. This receptor was identified in a man younger than 45 in good health. The chain has TRBV5-1 and TRBJ2-1, with 8 nucleotides matching TRBD1. CDR3 loop: CASSLAKDRVLYNEQFF. The CDR3 DNA is TGCGCCAGCAGCTTGGCGAAGGACAGGGTACTCTACAATGAGCAGTTCTTC.